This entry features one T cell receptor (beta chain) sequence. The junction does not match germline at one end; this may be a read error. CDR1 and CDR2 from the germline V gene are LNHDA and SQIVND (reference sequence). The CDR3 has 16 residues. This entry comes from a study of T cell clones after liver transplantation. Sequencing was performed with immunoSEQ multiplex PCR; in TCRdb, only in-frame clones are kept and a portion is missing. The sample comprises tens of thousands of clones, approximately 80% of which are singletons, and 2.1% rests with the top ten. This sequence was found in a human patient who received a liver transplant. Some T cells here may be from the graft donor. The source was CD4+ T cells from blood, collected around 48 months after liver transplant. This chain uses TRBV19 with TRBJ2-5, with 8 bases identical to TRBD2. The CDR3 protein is CASNPGRGAFGETQYF. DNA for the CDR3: TGTGCGAGTAACCCCGGGAGGGGAGCTTTCGGGGAGACCCAGTACTTC.